This record covers a single TCR beta chain. This sample is drawn from a study of blood T cell repertoires in COVID-19. Clones were read by immunoSEQ multiplex PCR, and TCRdb kept only the in-frame ones, dropping some. The table has 290,000 or so clones, approximately 78% seen once; the top ten hold over 4%. CDR1 is SGHTS and CDR2 is YDEGEE in the germline V gene. V lost 2 bases to trimming and J lost 0 bases, with 9 bases between them. CDR3 size: 16 residues. The V and J genes are TRBV5-8 and TRBJ2-6, with a possible D match to TRBD1 (5 bases). The TCR comes from a man aged 35-49 years who had been exposed to COVID-19. Sequencing input: PBMCs or T cells enriched from blood (not recorded which). The CDR3 sequence: CASSLAGHSGANVLTF. CDR3 nucleotides: TGTGCCAGCAGCTTAGCAGGGCACTCTGGGGCCAACGTCCTGACTTTC.